A selection of T cell receptor beta chains follows, all from one sample in a study of OX40 agonist ivuxolimab in advanced cancers. TCRdb keeps only in-frame clones here, not all; method: immunoSEQ multiplex PCR. The top ten clones hold 0.4% to 0.5% of a sample with some 79,000 clones, roughly 90% of them seen once. This specimen was CD4+ or CD8+ T cells sorted from blood, taken in a trial of the OX40 agonist ivuxolimab. All receptors come from an adult with an advanced solid tumor such as melanoma, head and neck, liver or kidney cancer. Both conserved end residues are part of each CDR3. Fields, in order: V gene, D gene, J gene, clone size, CDR3 DNA, CDR3 protein. D genes are given only for firm matches. The size field is filled for only some rows; it gives once, few, many or a size class.

TRBV9	TRBD2	TRBJ2-3	.	TGTGCCAGCACCTATAGCGGGTTGGGAGATACGCAGTATTTT	CASTYSGLGDTQYF
TRBV6-6	TRBD1	TRBJ1-4	once	TGTGCCAGCACCCACTCCAGGACAGGGAGAGTTGAAAAACTGTTTTTT	CASTHSRTGRVEKLFF
TRBV11-3	.	TRBJ2-2	.	TGTGCCAGCAGCTTAGAACAGGGTACCGGGGAGCTGTTTTTT	CASSLEQGTGELFF
TRBV2	.	TRBJ2-2	.	TGTGCCAGCAGTGGCGGGAACACCGGGGAGCTGTTTTTT	CASSGGNTGELFF
TRBV27	.	TRBJ1-1	.	TGTGCCAGCAGTGCGGACCCCCGGGTTATGAACACTGAAGCTTTCTTT	CASSADPRVMNTEAFF
TRBV29-1	.	TRBJ1-3	.	TGCAGCGTACAGGGCTCTGGAAACACCATATATTTT	CSVQGSGNTIYF
TRBV4-3	.	TRBJ2-3	.	TGCGCCAGCAGCCAAGGGGGGAGCACAGATACGCAGTATTTT	CASSQGGSTDTQYF
TRBV11-2	.	TRBJ2-5	.	TGTGCCAGCAGCTTAGAGGCGGAGACCCAGTACTTC	CASSLEAETQYF
TRBV2	.	TRBJ2-1	.	TGTGCCAGCAGTGAAGCGGGCCTAGCGAGCTCCTACAATGAGCAGTTCTTC	CASSEAGLASSYNEQFF
TRBV10-3	TRBD2	TRBJ2-3	.	TGTGCCATACAACCTGGACTAGCGGGAGGAACAGATACGCAGTATTTT	CAIQPGLAGGTDTQYF
TRBV6-5	.	TRBJ1-4	once	TGTGCCAGCAGTTACGATAGGGGAGAAGAAAAACTGTTTTTT	CASSYDRGEEKLFF
TRBV2	.	TRBJ2-6	.	TGTGCCAGCAGTGAAAGAGAGGTTGGGGCCAACGTCCTGACTTTC	CASSEREVGANVLTF
TRBV19	.	TRBJ1-5	.	TGTGCCAGTAGTATCGGCAGTCAGCGTAGCAATCAGCCCCAGCATTTT	CASSIGSQRSNQPQHF
TRBV19	.	TRBJ1-1	.	TGTGCCAGTAGTCGGGGGATGGGGAACACTGAAGCTTTCTTT	CASSRGMGNTEAFF
TRBV20-1	.	TRBJ1-2	.	TGCAGTGCACCCGAGTCTGTTGGCTACACCTTC	CSAPESVGYTF
TRBV6-1	TRBD1	TRBJ1-5	.	TGTGCCAGCAGTGAGGCAGGGGGCTTCGGTCAGCCCCAGCATTTT	CASSEAGGFGQPQHF
TRBV7-9	.	TRBJ1-5	.	TGTGCCAGCAGCTTAGGGATTCAGCCCCAGCATTTT	CASSLGIQPQHF
TRBV5-4	.	TRBJ2-2	few	TGTGCCAGCAGCCAAGTTAGCGACACCGGGGAGCTGTTTTTT	CASSQVSDTGELFF
TRBV28	TRBD1	TRBJ1-2	once	TGTGCCAGCAGTTCGGGACAGGGCGCAAACTATGGCTACACCTTC	CASSSGQGANYGYTF
TRBV18	TRBD2	TRBJ2-1	.	TGTGCCAGCTCACCAAAGTTAGCGGGAGGGCCAGATGAGCAGTTCTTC	CASSPKLAGGPDEQFF
TRBV5-1	TRBD2	TRBJ2-1	.	TGCGCCAGCAGCTTCTGGACTAGCGGGACAGGCGATGAGCAGTTCTTC	CASSFWTSGTGDEQFF
TRBV9	TRBD2	TRBJ2-1	.	TGTGCCAGCAGCACGCAAGCTAGCGGCGCCTACAATGAGCAGTTCTTC	CASSTQASGAYNEQFF
TRBV4-1	.	TRBJ1-2	.	TGCGCCAGCAGCCCAACCACAGGAGGGGAATACGGCTACACCTTC	CASSPTTGGEYGYTF
TRBV19	.	TRBJ2-5	.	TGTGCCAGTAGTGGGCAACCTCTCGCGGAGACCCAGTACTTC	CASSGQPLAETQYF
TRBV19	.	TRBJ1-2	.	TGTGCCAGTAGTAACACGAACTATGGCTACACCTTC	CASSNTNYGYTF
TRBV19	.	TRBJ2-6	.	TGTGCCAGTAGGGACGGGTTTAGCGGGGCCAACGTCCTGACTTTC	CASRDGFSGANVLTF
TRBV11-3	.	TRBJ1-1	.	TGTGCCAGCAGCTTAATGAACACTGAAGCTTTCTTT	CASSLMNTEAFF
TRBV14	.	TRBJ2-2	few	TGTGCCAGCAGCCAAGTTGTAGACACCGGGGAGCTGTTTTTT	CASSQVVDTGELFF
TRBV4-3	TRBD1	TRBJ1-4	.	TGCGCCAGCAGCCCGTTTGGGACAGGGAGGGGAAATGAAAAACTGTTTTTT	CASSPFGTGRGNEKLFF
TRBV10-3	TRBD2	TRBJ2-1	few	TGTGCCATCAGTGACGGGGGACTAGCGGGAGACCACAATGAGCAGTTCTTC	CAISDGGLAGDHNEQFF
TRBV5-1	.	TRBJ2-1	.	TGCGCCAGCAGCTTGGGCGGCAACCTCGAGCACAATGAGCAGTTCTTC	CASSLGGNLEHNEQFF
TRBV30	.	TRBJ2-7	.	TGTGCCTGGAGTGTATCCGGGGCGCGATACGATTTCTACGAGCAGTACTTC	CAWSVSGARYDFYEQYF
TRBV6-5	.	TRBJ2-1	.	TGTGCCAGCAGTTACTTGGAAAGGGTAGGCAATGAGCAGTTCTTC	CASSYLERVGNEQFF
TRBV5-4	TRBD2	TRBJ2-1	.	TGTGCCAGCAGCCGACTGGGACTAGCGGACAATGAGCAGTTCTTC	CASSRLGLADNEQFF
TRBV10-2	TRBD1	TRBJ1-4	.	TGCGCCAGCAGAGCCACCCCCGGACAGGGTGTTCGGGGTGAAAAACTGTTTTTT	CASRATPGQGVRGEKLFF
TRBV30	.	TRBJ2-7	.	TGTGCCTGGAGTGGCGACACCCACTCCTACGAGCAGTACTTC	CAWSGDTHSYEQYF
TRBV27	.	TRBJ1-5	few	TGTGCCAGCAGTTTAGTTGGGGATCAGCCCCAGCATTTT	CASSLVGDQPQHF
TRBV19	TRBD1	TRBJ2-7	.	TGTGCCAGTAGCAAACAGGGGGCACAAACCTACGAGCAGTACTTC	CASSKQGAQTYEQYF